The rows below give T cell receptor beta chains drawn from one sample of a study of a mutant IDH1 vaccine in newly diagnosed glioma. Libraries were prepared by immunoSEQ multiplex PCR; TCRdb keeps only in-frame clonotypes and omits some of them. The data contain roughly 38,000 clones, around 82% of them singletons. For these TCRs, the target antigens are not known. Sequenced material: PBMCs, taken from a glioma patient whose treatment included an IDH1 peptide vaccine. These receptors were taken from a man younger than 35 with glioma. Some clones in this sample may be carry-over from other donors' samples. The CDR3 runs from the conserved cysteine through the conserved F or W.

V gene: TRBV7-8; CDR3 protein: CASSPRGFGSNQPQHF
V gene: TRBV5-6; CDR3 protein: CASSLKGQPQHF
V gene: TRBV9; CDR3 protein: CASSAAPRSGNTIYF
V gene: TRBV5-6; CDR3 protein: CASSSDREPYEQYF
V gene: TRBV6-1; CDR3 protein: CASRAAGVHEQFF
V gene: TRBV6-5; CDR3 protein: CASSYGTGSTAVVF
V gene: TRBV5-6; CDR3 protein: CASSLLETPRETQYF
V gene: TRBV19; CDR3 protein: CASSIYGNRNQPQHF
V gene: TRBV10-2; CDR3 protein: CASRASGTQAF
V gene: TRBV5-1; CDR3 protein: CASSPDRLAYEQYF
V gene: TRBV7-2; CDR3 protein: CASSFATQRSEQFF
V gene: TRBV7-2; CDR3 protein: CASSLGPGSSGNTIYF
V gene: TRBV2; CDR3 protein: CASSGAWKATNEKLFF
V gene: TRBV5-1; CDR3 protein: CASSLYPSGTGALQPQHF
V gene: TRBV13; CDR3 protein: CASSARQSRNSPLHF
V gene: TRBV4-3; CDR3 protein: CASSQREGRAGANVLTF
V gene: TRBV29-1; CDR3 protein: CSVEALRGTDTQYF
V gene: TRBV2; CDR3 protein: CASSEGRTGGAGSTEAFF
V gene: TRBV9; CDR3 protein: CASSPGGTGYQPQHF
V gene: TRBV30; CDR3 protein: CAWERGGNTEAFF
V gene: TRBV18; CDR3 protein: CASSPQRGSDEQFF
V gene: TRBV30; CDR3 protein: CAWSAPTGSEQFF
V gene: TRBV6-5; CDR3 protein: CASRGVAKLNYGYTF
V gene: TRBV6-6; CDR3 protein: CASSSTGAGTEAFF
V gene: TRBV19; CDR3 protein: CASSMSPGLLNEQFF
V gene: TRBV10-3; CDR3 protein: CAISDLDSLADGYTF
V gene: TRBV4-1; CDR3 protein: CASSQDRAYGYTF
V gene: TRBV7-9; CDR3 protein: CASSPPTGRGNQPQHF
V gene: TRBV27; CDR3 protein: CASSFGGPRLGYTF
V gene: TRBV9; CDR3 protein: CASSVGAGLREQYF
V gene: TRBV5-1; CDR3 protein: CASSWEQGRYTEAFF
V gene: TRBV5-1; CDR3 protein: CASSLTPLIGLAGGVSYEQYF
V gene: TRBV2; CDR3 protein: CASSEREVNQPQHF
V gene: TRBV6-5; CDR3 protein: CASSFGLAGPYEQYF
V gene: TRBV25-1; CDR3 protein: CASSDRAHYGYTF
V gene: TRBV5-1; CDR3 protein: CASSSQNTEAFF
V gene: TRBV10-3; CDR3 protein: CAISVEGNYGYTF
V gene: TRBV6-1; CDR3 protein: CASSSPGGSAFF
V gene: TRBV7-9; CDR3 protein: CASGRGSNQPQHF
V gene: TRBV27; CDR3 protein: CASSLGYRPNTEAFF
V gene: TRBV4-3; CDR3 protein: CASSQISSDYGYTF
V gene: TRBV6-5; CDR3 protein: CASSFRRGSYEQYF
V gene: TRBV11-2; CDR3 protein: CASSPRDRAGGYTF
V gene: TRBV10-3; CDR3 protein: CAINPGLAVTDTQYF
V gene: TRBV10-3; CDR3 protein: CAISDREPVMNTEAFF
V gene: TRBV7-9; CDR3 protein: CASSLVWQGNTGELFF
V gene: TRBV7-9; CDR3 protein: CASSSRLYGYTF
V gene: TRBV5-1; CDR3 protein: CASMPDLSSYEQYF
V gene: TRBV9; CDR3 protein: CASSADTSTDTQYF
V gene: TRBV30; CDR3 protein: CAWDGSVSYEQYF
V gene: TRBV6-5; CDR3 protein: CASSYSAGIEAFF
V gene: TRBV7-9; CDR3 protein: CASSRVGGLSTDTQYF
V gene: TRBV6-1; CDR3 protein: CASSEDRGFNNQPQHF
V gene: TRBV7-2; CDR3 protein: CASSLPWDRGVYGYTF
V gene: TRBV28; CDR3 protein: CASRVYYGYTF
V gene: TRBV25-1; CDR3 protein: CASSAQGTGANVLTF
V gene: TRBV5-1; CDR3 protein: CASSLVKGGAGELFF
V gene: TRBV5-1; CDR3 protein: CASSTQGQGNEQYF
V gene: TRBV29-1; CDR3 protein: CSAFRANTEAFF
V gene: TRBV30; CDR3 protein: CAWSRDLARPEAFF